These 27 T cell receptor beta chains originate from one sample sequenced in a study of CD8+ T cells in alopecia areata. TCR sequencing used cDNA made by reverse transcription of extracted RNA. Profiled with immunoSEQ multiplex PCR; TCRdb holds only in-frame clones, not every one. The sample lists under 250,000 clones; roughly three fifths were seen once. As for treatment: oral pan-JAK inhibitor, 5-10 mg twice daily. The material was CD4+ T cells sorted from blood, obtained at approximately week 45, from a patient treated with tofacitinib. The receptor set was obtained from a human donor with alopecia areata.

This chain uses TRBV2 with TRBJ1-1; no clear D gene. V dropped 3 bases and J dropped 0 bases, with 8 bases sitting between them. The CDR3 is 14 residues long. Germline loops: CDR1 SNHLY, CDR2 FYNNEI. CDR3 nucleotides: TGTGCCAGCAGTGACCCGCCAATGAACACTGAAGCTTTCTTT. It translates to CASSDPPMNTEAFF.

CDR3 coding DNA: TGCGCCAGCAGCCAAGGCACGAACAATGAGCAGTTCTTC. This encodes CASSQGTNNEQFF. This rearrangement joins TRBV4-3 to TRBJ2-1; D uncertain. This CDR3 region has 13 residues. Germline V gene lookup returns CDR1 LGHNA and CDR2 YSLEER. V was trimmed by 1 base and J by 5 bases, leaving 6 bases between them.

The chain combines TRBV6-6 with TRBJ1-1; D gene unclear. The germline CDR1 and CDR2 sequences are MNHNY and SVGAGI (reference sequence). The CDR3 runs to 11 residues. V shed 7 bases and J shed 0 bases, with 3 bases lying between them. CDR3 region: CASKLNTEAFF. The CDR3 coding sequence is TGTGCCAGCAAGCTGAACACTGAAGCTTTCTTT.

DNA for the CDR3: TGTGCCAGCAGCGGAAATCGGGAGGATACGCAGTATTTT. Its protein is CASSGNREDTQYF. J is TRBJ2-3 and V is TRBV2, with a tentative D call TRBD2 (6 bases). This CDR3 has 13 residues. Germline values: CDR1 SNHLY, CDR2 FYNNEI. V was cut by 6 bases and J by 6 bases, with 13 bases left in between.

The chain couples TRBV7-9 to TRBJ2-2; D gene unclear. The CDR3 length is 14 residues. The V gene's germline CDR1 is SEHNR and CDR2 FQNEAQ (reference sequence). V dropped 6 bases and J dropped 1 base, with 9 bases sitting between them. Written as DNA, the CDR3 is TGTGCCAGCAGTTACCGACAGAACACCGGGGAGCTGTTTTTT. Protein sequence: CASSYRQNTGELFF.

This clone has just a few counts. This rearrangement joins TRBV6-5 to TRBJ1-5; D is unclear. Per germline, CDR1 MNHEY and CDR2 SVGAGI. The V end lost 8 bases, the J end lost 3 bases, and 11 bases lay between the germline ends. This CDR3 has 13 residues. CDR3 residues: CASHGEINQPQHF. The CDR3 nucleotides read TGTGCCAGCCACGGAGAGATCAATCAGCCCCAGCATTTT.

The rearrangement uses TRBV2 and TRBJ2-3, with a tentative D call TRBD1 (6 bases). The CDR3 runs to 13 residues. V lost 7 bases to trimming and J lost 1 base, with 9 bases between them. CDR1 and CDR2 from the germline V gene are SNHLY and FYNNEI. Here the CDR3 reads CASTRQGTDTQYF. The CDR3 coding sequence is TGTGCCAGCACTAGACAGGGCACAGATACGCAGTATTTT.

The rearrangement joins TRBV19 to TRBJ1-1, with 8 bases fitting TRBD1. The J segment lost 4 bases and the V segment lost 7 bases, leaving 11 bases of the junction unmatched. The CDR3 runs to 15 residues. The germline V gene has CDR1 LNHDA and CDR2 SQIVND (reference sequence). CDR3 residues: CASKQTGGRSTEAFF. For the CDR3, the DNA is TGTGCCAGTAAACAAACAGGGGGGAGGAGCACTGAAGCTTTCTTT.

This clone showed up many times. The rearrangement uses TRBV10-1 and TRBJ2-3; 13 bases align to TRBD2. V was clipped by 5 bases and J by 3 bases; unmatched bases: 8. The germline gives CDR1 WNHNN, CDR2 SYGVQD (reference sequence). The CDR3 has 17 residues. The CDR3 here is CASSPWGLAGITDTQYF. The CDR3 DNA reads TGCGCCAGCAGTCCCTGGGGACTAGCGGGGATTACAGATACGCAGTATTTT.

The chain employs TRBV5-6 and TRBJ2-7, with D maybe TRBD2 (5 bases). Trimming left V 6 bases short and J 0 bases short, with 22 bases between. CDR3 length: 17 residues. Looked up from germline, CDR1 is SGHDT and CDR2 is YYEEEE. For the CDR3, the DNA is TGTGCCAGCACCCGCGGGTCGGGCCCCGCCACCTCCTACGAGCAGTACTTC. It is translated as CASTRGSGPATSYEQYF.

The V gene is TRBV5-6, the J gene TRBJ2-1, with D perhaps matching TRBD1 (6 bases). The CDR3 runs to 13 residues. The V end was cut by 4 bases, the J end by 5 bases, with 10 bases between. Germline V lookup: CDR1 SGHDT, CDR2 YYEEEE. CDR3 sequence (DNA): TGTGCCAGCAGCCTCGGACAGCACAATGAGCAGTTCTTC. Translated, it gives CASSLGQHNEQFF.

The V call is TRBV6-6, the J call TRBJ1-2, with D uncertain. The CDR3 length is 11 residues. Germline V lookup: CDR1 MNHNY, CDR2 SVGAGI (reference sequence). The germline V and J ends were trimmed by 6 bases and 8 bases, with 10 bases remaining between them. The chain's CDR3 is CASSPGRGYTF. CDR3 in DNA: TGTGCCAGCAGCCCCGGCCGGGGCTACACCTTC.

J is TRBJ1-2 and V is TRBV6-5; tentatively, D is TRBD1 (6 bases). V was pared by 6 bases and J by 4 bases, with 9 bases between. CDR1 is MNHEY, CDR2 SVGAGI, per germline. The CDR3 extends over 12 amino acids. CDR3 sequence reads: CASRGAGYGYTF. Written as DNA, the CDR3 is TGTGCCAGCAGGGGGGCAGGCTATGGCTACACCTTC.

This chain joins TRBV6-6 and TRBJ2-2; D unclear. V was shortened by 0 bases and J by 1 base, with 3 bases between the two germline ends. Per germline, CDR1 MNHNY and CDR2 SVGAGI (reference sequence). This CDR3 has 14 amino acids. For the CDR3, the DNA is TGTGCCAGCAGTTACTCAGAGAACACCGGGGAGCTGTTTTTT. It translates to CASSYSENTGELFF.

CDR3 region: CSVDFGTGNQPQHF. In DNA form, the CDR3 reads TGCAGCGTTGACTTTGGGACGGGTAATCAGCCCCAGCATTTT. The chain couples TRBV29-1 to TRBJ1-5; possibly TRBD1 for D (5 bases). V lost 3 bases and J 4 bases, leaving 13 bases between the germline ends. There are 14 residues in the CDR3. Germline V gene sequence: CDR1 SQVTM, CDR2 ANQGSEA.

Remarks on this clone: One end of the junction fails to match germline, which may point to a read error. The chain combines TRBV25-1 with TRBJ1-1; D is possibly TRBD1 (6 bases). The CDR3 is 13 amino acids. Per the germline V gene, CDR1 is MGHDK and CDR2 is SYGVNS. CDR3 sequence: CASRDRINTEAFF. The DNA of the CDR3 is TGTGCCAGCCGTGACAGGATCAACACTGAAGCTTTCTTT.

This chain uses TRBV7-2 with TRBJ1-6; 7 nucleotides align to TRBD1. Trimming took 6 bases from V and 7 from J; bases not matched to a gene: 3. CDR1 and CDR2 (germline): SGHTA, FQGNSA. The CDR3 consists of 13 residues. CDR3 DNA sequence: TGTGCCAGCAGTGGGACAGTGAATTCACCCCTCCACTTT. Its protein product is CASSGTVNSPLHF.

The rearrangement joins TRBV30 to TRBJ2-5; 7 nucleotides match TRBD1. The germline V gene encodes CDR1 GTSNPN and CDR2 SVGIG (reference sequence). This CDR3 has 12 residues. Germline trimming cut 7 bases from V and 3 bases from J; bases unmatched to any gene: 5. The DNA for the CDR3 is TGTGCCTTTACCGGGACAGAAGAGACCCAGTACTTC. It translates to CAFTGTEETQYF.

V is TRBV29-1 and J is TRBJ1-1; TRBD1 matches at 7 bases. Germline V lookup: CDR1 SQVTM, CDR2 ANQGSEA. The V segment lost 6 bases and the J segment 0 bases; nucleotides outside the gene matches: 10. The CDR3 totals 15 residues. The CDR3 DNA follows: TGCAGCGTCACACAGGGGCCCCTCATGAACACTGAAGCTTTCTTT. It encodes CSVTQGPLMNTEAFF.

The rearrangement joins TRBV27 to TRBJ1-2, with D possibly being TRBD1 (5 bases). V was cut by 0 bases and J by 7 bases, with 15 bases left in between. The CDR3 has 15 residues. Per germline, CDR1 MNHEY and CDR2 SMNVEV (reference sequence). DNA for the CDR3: TGTGCCAGCAGTTTATCGGGGACCAGTTCCTTTGGCTACACCTTC. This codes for CASSLSGTSSFGYTF.

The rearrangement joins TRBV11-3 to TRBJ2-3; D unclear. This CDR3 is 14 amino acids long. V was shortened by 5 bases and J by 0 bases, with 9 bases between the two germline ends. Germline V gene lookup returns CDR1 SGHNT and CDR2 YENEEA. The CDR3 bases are TGTGCCAGCAGCACAAGACCGAGCACAGATACGCAGTATTTT. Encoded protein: CASSTRPSTDTQYF.

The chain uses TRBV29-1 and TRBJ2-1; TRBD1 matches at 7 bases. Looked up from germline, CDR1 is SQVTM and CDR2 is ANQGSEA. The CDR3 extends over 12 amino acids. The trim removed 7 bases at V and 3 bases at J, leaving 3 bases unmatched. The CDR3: CSAWDSYNEQFF. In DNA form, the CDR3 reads TGCAGCGCATGGGACAGCTACAATGAGCAGTTCTTC.

The CDR3 nucleotides read TGTGCCTGGAGAGAGGGACAGCGGCGGGACACCATATATTTT. Protein sequence: CAWREGQRRDTIYF. V gene TRBV30 combines with J gene TRBJ1-3; 7 bases map to TRBD1. Germline V gives CDR1 GTSNPN, CDR2 SVGIG (reference sequence). The CDR3 spans 14 residues. V lost 3 bases to trimming and J lost 8 bases; unmatched junction nucleotides: 10.

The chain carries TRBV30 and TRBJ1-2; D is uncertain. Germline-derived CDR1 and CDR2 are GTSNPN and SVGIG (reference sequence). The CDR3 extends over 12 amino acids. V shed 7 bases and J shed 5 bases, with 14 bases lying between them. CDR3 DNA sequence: TGTGCCTTAAACGTGGGTTTTTATGGCTACACCTTC. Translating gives CALNVGFYGYTF.

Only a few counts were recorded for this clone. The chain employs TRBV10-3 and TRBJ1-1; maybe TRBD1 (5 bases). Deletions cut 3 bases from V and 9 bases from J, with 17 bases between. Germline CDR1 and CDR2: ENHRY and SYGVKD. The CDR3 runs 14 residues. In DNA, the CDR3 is TGTGCCATCAGTGATCTTAACGGGGGAGGCCAAGCTTTCTTT. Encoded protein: CAISDLNGGGQAFF.

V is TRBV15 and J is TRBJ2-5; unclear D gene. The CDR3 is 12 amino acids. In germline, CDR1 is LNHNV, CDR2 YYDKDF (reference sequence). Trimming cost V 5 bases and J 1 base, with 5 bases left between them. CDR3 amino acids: CATSVSQETQYF. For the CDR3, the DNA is TGTGCCACCAGCGTAAGCCAAGAGACCCAGTACTTC.

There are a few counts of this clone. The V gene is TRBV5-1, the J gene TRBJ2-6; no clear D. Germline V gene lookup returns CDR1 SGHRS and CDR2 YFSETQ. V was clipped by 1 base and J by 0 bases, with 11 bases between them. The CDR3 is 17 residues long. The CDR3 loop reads CASSLTDISSGANVLTF. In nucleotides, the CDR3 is TGCGCCAGCAGCTTGACGGATATAAGCTCTGGGGCCAACGTCCTGACTTTC.